What follows is one T cell receptor (beta chain) and its context. These data come from a study of cytomegalovirus exposure and HLA in healthy donors. PCR was performed using 60 Vbeta and 13 Jbeta primers. Libraries were prepared by immunoSEQ multiplex PCR; TCRdb keeps only in-frame clonotypes and omits some of them. The sample holds around 130,000 clones; about 73% are singletons and the top ten take about 3.1%. Germline CDR1 SEHNR, CDR2 FQNEAQ (reference sequence). The CDR3 is made up of 14 amino acids. The V end lost 5 bases, the J end lost 8 bases, and 18 bases lay between the germline ends. The chain uses TRBV7-9 and TRBJ1-2; TRBD1 is a possible D gene (5 bases). The source material was PBMCs. This receptor was taken from a human donor in good health. The CDR3 spells CASSDLVGGGGYTF. CDR3 bases: TGTGCCAGCAGCGACTTGGTGGGGGGTGGAGGCTACACCTTC.